This T cell receptor beta chain came from a study of blood T cell repertoires in COVID-19. Background on the study: Some COVID-19 samples were acute and others convalescent; all came from the United States, Italy and Spain.

Seattle patients were enrolled during active infection and followed longitudinally. The authors' processing: It was from reference gene primer amplification that nucleated cell counts were estimated. Repertoires were generated with immunoSEQ multiplex PCR, while TCRdb's copy carries only in-frame clones and drops some. That table supplies the V and J calls and clone size; D and trimming were determined from the DNA. The sample holds about 240,000 clones, 65% to 90% seen once. This CDR3 is built from 13 residues. Germline V gene lookup returns CDR1 MNHEY and CDR2 SMNVEV (reference sequence). V lost 3 bases, J lost 8 bases, and 13 bases lay in between. In this sample, this clone turned up once.

The sample comprised peripheral blood. The V call is TRBV27, the J call TRBJ1-2; no reliable D call. This receptor was identified in a man in his forties or fifties with COVID-19, enrolled during active disease. CDR3 bases: TGTGCCAGCAGTTTTTCGGGGATCGAAGGCTACACCTTC. It codes for CASSFSGIEGYTF.